This TCR beta chain is drawn from a study of T cells expressing NK-cell markers. Whole-study context: HCMV seropositivity characterized seven of the eight sequenced donors, and seronegativity one.

In germline, CDR1 is MNHNS, CDR2 SASEGT. CDR3 length: 14 amino acids. TCRdb reanalyzed the 5' RACE reads and collapses them to one entry per CDR3 protein, without DNA. The table lists around 21,000 distinct CDR3 sequences. This sequence originates from a man aged 18-75 years in good health. The rearrangement joins TRBV6-1 to TRBJ2-7; the TCRdb call, TRBD1, lacks DNA for checking. Sequenced input: blood T cells: a sorted CD56 or NKG2C T cell subset, CD4+ or CD8+ T cells, or bulk PBMC T cells (not recorded which). The CDR3 here is CASEGQGHSYEQYF.